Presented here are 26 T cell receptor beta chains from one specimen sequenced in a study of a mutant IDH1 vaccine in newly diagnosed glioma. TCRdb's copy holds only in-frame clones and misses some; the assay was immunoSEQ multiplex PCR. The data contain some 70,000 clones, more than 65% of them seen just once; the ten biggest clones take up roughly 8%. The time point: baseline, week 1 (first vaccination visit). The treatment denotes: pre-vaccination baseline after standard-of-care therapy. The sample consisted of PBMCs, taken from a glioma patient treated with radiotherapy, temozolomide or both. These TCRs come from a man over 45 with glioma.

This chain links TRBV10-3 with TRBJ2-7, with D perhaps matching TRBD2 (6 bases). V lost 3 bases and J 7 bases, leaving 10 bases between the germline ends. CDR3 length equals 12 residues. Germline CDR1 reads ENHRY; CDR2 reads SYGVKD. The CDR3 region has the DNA TGTGCCATCAGTGATTCCGCGGGGGAGCAGTACTTC. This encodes CAISDSAGEQYF.

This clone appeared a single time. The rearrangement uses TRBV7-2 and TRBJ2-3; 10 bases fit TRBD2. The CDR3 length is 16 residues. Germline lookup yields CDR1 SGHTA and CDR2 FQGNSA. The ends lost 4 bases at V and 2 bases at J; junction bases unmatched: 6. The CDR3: CASSSGLAAYTDTQYF. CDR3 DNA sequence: TGTGCCAGCAGCTCAGGACTAGCGGCCTACACAGATACGCAGTATTTT.

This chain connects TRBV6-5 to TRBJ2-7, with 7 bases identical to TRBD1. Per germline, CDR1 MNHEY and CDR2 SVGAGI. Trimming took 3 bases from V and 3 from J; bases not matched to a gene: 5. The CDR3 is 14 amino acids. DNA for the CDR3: TGTGCCAGCAGTTATAAGGGGGCGGACTACGAGCAGTACTTC. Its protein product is CASSYKGADYEQYF.

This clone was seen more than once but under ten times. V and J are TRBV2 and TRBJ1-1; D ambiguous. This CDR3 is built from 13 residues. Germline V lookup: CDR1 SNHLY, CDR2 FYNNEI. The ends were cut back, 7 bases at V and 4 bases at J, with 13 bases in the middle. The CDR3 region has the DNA TGTGCCAGCACCCCAGGTTATGGCACTGAAGCTTTCTTT. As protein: CASTPGYGTEAFF.

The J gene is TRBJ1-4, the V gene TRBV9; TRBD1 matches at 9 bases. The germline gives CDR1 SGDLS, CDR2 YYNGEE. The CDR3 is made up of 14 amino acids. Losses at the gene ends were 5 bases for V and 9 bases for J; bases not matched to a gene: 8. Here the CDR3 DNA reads TGTGCCAGCAGTGCCGGGACAGGGTCGAAAAAACTGTTTTTT. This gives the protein CASSAGTGSKKLFF.

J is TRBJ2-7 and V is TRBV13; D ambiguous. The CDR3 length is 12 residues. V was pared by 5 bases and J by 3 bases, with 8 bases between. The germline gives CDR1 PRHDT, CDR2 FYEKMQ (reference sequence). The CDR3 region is CASSDDIYEQYF. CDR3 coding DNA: TGTGCCAGCAGCGATGACATCTACGAGCAGTACTTC.

The CDR3 sequence is CASTSEGQETQYF. For the CDR3, the DNA is TGTGCCAGCACCTCGGAGGGGCAAGAGACCCAGTACTTC. V and J are TRBV2 and TRBJ2-5; tentatively, D is TRBD2 (6 bases). Trimming shortened V by 7 bases and J by 2 bases, and 11 bases separated the two germline ends. This CDR3 region has 13 residues. Germline V lookup: CDR1 SNHLY, CDR2 FYNNEI.

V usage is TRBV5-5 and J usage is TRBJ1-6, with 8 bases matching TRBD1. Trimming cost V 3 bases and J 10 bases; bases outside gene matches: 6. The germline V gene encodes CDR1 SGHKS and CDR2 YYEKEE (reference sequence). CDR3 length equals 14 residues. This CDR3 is CASSSDGTGSPLHF. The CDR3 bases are TGTGCCAGCAGCTCTGACGGGACAGGCTCACCCCTCCACTTT.

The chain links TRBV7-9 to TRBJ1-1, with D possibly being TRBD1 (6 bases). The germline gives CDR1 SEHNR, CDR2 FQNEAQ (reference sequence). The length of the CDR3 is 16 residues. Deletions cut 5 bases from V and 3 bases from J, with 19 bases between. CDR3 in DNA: TGTGCCAGCAGCAACCGGGACACCCTGATGGACACTGAAGCTTTCTTT. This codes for CASSNRDTLMDTEAFF.

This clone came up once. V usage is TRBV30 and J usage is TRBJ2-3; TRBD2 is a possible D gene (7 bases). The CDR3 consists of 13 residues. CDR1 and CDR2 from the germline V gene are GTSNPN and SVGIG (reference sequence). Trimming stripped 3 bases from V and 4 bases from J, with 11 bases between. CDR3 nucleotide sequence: TGTGCCTGGAGGGGGGGGCCGGCAGATACGCAGTATTTT. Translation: CAWRGGPADTQYF.

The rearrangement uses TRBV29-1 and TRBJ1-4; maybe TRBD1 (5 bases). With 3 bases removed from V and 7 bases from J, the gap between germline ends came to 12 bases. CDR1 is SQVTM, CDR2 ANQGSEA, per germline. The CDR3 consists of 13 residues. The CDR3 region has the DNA TGCAGCGTTGAGGGGGGAGGTGGTGAAAAACTGTTTTTT. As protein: CSVEGGGGEKLFF.

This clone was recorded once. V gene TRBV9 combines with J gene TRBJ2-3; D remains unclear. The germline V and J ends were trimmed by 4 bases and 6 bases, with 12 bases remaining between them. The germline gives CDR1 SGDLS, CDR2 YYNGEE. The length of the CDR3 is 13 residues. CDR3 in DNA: TGTGCCAGCAGCAATCGACCCGGCGATACGCAGTATTTT. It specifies CASSNRPGDTQYF.

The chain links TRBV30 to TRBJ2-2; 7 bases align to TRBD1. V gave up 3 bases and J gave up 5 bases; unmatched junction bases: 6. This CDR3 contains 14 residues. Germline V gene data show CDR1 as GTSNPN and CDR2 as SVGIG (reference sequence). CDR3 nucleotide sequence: TGTGCCTGGAGCCCGGGACAGCAGACCGGGGAGCTGTTTTTT. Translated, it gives CAWSPGQQTGELFF.

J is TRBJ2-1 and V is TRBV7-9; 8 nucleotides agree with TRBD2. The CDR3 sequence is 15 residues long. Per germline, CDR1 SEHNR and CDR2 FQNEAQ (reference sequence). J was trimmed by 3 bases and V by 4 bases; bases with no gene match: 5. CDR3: CASSSTSGLYNEQFF. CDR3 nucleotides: TGTGCCAGCAGCTCCACTAGCGGACTCTACAATGAGCAGTTCTTC.

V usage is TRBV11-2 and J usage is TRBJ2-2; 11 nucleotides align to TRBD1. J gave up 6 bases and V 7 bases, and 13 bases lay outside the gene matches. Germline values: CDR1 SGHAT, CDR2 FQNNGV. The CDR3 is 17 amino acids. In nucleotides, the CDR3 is TGTGCCAGCACCGATCTATCATGGGACAGGGGGTCCGGGGAGCTGTTTTTT. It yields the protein CASTDLSWDRGSGELFF.

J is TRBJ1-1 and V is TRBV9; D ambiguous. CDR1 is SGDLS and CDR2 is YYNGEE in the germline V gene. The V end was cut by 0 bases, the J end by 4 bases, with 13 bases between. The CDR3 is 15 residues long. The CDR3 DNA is TGTGCCAGCAGCGTAGGGGAGGGAGGTTTCACTGAAGCTTTCTTT. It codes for CASSVGEGGFTEAFF. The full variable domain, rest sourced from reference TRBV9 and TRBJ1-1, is DSGVTQTPKHLITATGQRVTLRCSPRSGDLSVYWYQQSLDQGLQFLIQYYNGEERAKGNILERFSAQQFPDLHSELNLSSLELGDSALYFCASSVGEGGFTEAFFGQGTRLTVV.

The CDR3 DNA reads TGTGCCAGCGGGTATGAAAAACTGTTTTTT. It codes for CASGYEKLFF. The gene calls are TRBV28 and TRBJ1-4; no clear D. The V gene lost 8 bases and the J gene lost 6 bases, with 4 bases spanning the gap. CDR3 length: 10 amino acids. CDR1 MDHEN and CDR2 SYDVKM come from the germline V gene.

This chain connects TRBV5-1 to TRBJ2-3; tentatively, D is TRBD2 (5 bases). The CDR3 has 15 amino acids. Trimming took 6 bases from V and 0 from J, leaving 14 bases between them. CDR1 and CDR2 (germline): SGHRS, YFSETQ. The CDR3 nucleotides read TGCGCCAGCACCTCCGGGGAACTTAGCACAGATACGCAGTATTTT. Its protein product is CASTSGELSTDTQYF.

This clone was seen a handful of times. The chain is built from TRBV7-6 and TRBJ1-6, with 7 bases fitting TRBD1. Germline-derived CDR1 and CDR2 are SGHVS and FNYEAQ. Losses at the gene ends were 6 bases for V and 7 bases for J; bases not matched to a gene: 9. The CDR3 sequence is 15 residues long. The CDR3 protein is CASSFSGTDNSPLHF. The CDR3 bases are TGTGCCAGCAGTTTTTCCGGGACAGACAATTCACCCCTCCACTTT.

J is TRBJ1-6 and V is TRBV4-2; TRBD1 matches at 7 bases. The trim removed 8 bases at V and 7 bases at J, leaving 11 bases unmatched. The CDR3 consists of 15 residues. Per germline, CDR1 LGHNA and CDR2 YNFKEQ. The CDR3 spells CASSERQGVNSPLHF. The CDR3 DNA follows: TGTGCCAGCTCAGAAAGGCAGGGGGTGAATTCACCCCTCCACTTT.

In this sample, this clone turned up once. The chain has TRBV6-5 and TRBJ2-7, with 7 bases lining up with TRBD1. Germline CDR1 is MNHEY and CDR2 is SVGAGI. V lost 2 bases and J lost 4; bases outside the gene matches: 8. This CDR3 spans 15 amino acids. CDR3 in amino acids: CASSYEGGQIYEQYF. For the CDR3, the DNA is TGTGCCAGCAGTTACGAAGGGGGCCAAATTTACGAGCAGTACTTC.

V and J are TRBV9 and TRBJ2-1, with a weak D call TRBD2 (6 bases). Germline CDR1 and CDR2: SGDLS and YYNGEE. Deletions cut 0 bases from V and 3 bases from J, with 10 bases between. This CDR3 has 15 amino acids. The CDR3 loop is CASSVEGSGYNEQFF. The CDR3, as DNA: TGTGCCAGCAGCGTAGAGGGTAGCGGCTACAATGAGCAGTTCTTC.

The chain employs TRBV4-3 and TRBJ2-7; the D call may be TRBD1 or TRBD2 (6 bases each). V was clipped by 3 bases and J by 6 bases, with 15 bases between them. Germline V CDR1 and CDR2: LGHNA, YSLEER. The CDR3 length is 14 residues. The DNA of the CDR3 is TGCGCCAGCAGCCACCTAAGAGGGGGAGGCGAGCAGTACTTC. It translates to CASSHLRGGGEQYF.

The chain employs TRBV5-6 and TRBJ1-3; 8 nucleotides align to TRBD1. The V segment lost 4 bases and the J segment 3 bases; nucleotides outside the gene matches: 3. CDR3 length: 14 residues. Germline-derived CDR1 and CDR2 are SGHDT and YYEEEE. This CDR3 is CASSLQGVGNTIYF. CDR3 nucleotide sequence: TGTGCCAGCAGCCTACAGGGGGTTGGAAACACCATATATTTT.

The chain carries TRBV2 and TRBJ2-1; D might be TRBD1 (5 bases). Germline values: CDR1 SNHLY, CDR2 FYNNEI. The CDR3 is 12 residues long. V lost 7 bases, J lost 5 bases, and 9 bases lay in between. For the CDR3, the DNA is TGTGCCAGCACCAGACAGAACAATGAGCAGTTCTTC. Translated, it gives CASTRQNNEQFF.

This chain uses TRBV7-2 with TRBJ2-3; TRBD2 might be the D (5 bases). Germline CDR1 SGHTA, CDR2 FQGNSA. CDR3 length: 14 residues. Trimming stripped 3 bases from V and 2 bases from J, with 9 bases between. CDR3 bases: TGTGCCAGCAGCTTGGCTAGCCTCACAGATACGCAGTATTTT. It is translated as CASSLASLTDTQYF.